This T cell receptor beta chain comes out of a study of T cells in Graves' hyperthyroidism and ophthalmopathy. Study overall: Initial diagnosis, before any treatment, was when peripheral blood was collected.

This clonotype was seen repeatedly, ten times or more. RNA transcripts gave rise to amplified TCR beta CDR3 regions. First-round RT-PCR targeting the TCR CDR3 was performed with the HTBI primer set. TCRdb itself ran the multiplex PCR reads through MiXCR, one entry per CDR3 protein. Among around 620,000 distinct CDR3 sequences, 14% were seen once, and the ten largest hold less than 9%. Between the trimmed V and J ends, which lost 8 bases and 7 bases, there was a span of 12 bases. Per germline, CDR1 MNHEY and CDR2 SVGEGT. This CDR3 contains 13 residues. Patients affected by ophthalmopathy presented a Clinical Activity Score of at least 3, a NOSPECS grade of at least 4, and disease duration below 3 months. A patient was excluded if there was uncontrolled infection, other autoimmune disease, pregnancy or lactation.

Material: blood. The rearrangement links TRBV6-2 or TRBV6-3 to TRBJ1-6; TRBD1 might be the D (5 bases). The clonotype originates from a woman between 18 and 29 years old with Graves' ophthalmopathy. Written as DNA, the CDR3 is TGTGCCAGCCTCAGGGACCAGAATTCACCCCTCCACTTT. Its translation is CASLRDQNSPLHF.